This TCR beta chain came from a study of a mutant IDH1 vaccine in newly diagnosed glioma. The ends were cut back, 4 bases at V and 4 bases at J, with 8 bases in the middle. The CDR3 spans 12 residues. Germline-derived CDR1 and CDR2 are KGHSH and LQKENI. The time point was: week 47, end of study. Each vaccine dose was 300 ug of mutant IDH1 20-mer peptide, with topical imiquimod. TCRdb's table, derived via immunoSEQ multiplex PCR, lists solely in-frame clones and lacks some. The sample includes 50,000 to 65,000 clones, less than 75% of them seen just once. A note on this clone: No antigen is known for it.

The chain has TRBV18 and TRBJ2-7, with TRBD2 as a possible D gene (5 bases). This sample comprised peripheral blood mononuclear cells (PBMCs), obtained from a glioma patient whose treatment included an IDH1 peptide vaccine. This receptor was obtained from a man aged 35 to 55 with glioma. Some clones in this sample may be carry-over from other donors' samples. The CDR3 nucleotides read TGTGCCAGCTCACGGGAGAGGTACGAGCAGTACTTC. Encoded protein: CASSRERYEQYF.